Below are 10 T cell receptor beta chains sequenced from a single sample in a study of T cells in Graves' hyperthyroidism and ophthalmopathy. Researchers amplified the TCR beta CDR3 regions from RNA transcripts. The study used the HTBI primer set for a first-round RT-PCR of the TCR CDR3. TCRdb reanalysed the multiplex PCR reads using MiXCR and keeps one entry per CDR3 protein. Of more than 600,000 distinct CDR3 sequences in the sample, over 15% were seen once. Sequenced material: blood. The receptors stem from a man aged 18-30 years with Graves' hyperthyroidism.

At least ten counts were recorded for this clonotype. The chain links TRBV20-1 to TRBJ1-2; weak D call: TRBD1 (6 bases). V lost 4 bases and J 6 bases, leaving 12 bases between the germline ends. Germline V gene data show CDR1 as DFQATT and CDR2 as SNEGSKA (reference sequence). This CDR3 is built from 12 residues. The CDR3 is CSANDQGNGYTF. Written as DNA, the CDR3 is TGCAGTGCTAATGACCAGGGGAATGGCTACACCTTC.

The chain is built from TRBV28 and TRBJ2-5; D is perhaps TRBD2 (6 bases). The V gene lost 6 bases and the J gene lost 7 bases, with 15 bases spanning the gap. Germline V lookup: CDR1 MDHEN, CDR2 SYDVKM. This CDR3 has 13 residues. The CDR3, as DNA: TGTGCCAGCAGCTCACCGGGGGAAGGGACCCAGTACTTC. As protein: CASSSPGEGTQYF.

This clonotype was counted ten times or more. The V gene is TRBV11-2, the J gene TRBJ2-1; D gene uncertain. There are 14 residues in the CDR3. Germline lookup yields CDR1 SGHAT and CDR2 FQNNGV. V lost 0 bases and J 8 bases, leaving 11 bases between the germline ends. CDR3 amino acids: CASSLDSAGDEQFF. The CDR3 nucleotides are TGTGCCAGCAGCTTAGATTCGGCCGGCGATGAGCAGTTCTTC.

This clonotype has a count of ten or more. This chain connects TRBV12-3 or TRBV12-4 to TRBJ2-1; 12 bases align to TRBD2. V was pared by 7 bases and J by 4 bases, with 8 bases of the junction left unmatched. The CDR3 is made up of 16 amino acids. CDR3 in amino acids: CASTLTSGRLYNEQFF. The CDR3 DNA follows: TGTGCCAGCACCCTGACTAGCGGGAGACTATACAATGAGCAGTTCTTC.

This sequence joins TRBV27 and TRBJ2-7, with 8 bases that match TRBD2. Germline assignment: CDR1 MNHEY and CDR2 SMNVEV (reference sequence). The CDR3 sequence is 14 residues long. Trimming cost V 7 bases and J 4 bases; bases outside gene matches: 9. For the CDR3, the DNA is TGTGCCAGCAAACGGGTTAGCGGGAATTACGAGCAGTACTTC. This codes for CASKRVSGNYEQYF.

This clonotype was detected a few times. The chain is built from TRBV29-1 and TRBJ2-5, with D perhaps TRBD2 (5 bases). This CDR3 is 16 amino acids long. Germline V gene sequence: CDR1 SQVTM, CDR2 ANQGSEA. Trimming removed 6 bases from V and 5 bases from J, with 25 bases in between. CDR3 in amino acids: CSVGDMFEGSIETQYF. The CDR3, as DNA: TGCAGCGTCGGGGATATGTTCGAGGGTTCAATCGAGACCCAGTACTTC.

This clonotype was recorded many times. The genes are TRBV25-1 and TRBJ2-1; 7 nucleotides agree with TRBD2. V trimming: 2 bases; J trimming: 7 bases; junction bases outside the gene matches: 14. Germline V gene sequence: CDR1 MGHDK, CDR2 SYGVNS. The CDR3 contains 17 residues. The CDR3 protein is CASSEIVGGQGLNEQFF. The CDR3 DNA is TGTGCCAGCAGTGAAATAGTGGGAGGGCAGGGTTTAAATGAGCAGTTCTTC.

This clonotype was counted at least ten times. V and J are TRBV19 and TRBJ2-7, with TRBD1 identical over 7 bases. The CDR3 is made up of 13 amino acids. Germline assignment: CDR1 LNHDA and CDR2 SQIVND (reference sequence). Trimming removed 3 bases from V and 2 bases from J; junction bases left unmatched: 1. Here the CDR3 reads CASSMTGTYEQYF. In DNA form, the CDR3 reads TGTGCCAGTAGTATGACAGGGACCTACGAGCAGTACTTC.

This clonotype showed up many times. J is TRBJ2-1 and V is TRBV10-1, with D perhaps matching TRBD2 (5 bases). Germline V gene sequence: CDR1 WNHNN, CDR2 SYGVQD (reference sequence). V was shortened by 0 bases and J by 0 bases, with 15 bases between the two germline ends. The CDR3 spans 18 residues. CDR3 nucleotide sequence: TGCGCCAGCAGTGAGTCGGTCGGAGGCTCAAGCTCCTACAATGAGCAGTTCTTC. As protein: CASSESVGGSSSYNEQFF.

A remark on this clonotype: A clone one base away is much larger, so this may be a read error. The chain combines TRBV6-2 or TRBV6-3 with TRBJ2-5; D uncertain. The CDR3 runs to 11 residues. Germline V CDR1 and CDR2: MNHEY, SVGEGT. CDR3 bases: TGTGCCAGCAAGGGCCAAGAGACCCGGTACTTC. Encoded protein: CASKGQETRYF.